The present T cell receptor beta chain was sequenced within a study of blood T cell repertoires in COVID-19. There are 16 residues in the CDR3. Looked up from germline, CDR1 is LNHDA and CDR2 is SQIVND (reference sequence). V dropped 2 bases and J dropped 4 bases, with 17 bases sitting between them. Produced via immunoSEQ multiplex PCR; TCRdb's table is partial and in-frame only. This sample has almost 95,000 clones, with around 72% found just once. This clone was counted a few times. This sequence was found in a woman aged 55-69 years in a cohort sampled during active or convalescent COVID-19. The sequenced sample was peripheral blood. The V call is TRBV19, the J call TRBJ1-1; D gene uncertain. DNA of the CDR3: TGTGCCAGTAGTATACTTTCGGCCCTGGGGAGCACTGAAGCTTTCTTT. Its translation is CASSILSALGSTEAFF.